This entry lists 21 T cell receptor beta chains sequenced from one sample in a study of response to subunit inactivated influenza vaccine. TCRdb re-called the RT-PCR reads with MiXCR, one entry per CDR3 protein. The table lists about 530,000 distinct CDR3 sequences, 10% to 15% of them singletons. Here the sequenced sample was PBMCs from blood, taken 45 days after vaccination. The receptors were gathered from a man aged 45 to 65 who received an inactivated influenza vaccine.

V and J are TRBV20-1 and TRBJ2-1; 13 bases align to TRBD2. The V and J ends lost 1 base and 4 bases, in that order; junction bases with no gene match: 7. This CDR3 contains 17 residues. Germline assignment: CDR1 DFQATT and CDR2 SNEGSKA (reference sequence). The CDR3 loop reads CSARGVTSGRTYNEQFF. In DNA, the CDR3 is TGCAGTGCTAGAGGGGTGACTAGCGGGAGGACATACAATGAGCAGTTCTTC.

V usage is TRBV20-1 and J usage is TRBJ2-7; D ambiguous. Per the germline V gene, CDR1 is DFQATT and CDR2 is SNEGSKA (reference sequence). Trimming took off 2 bases at V and 3 bases at J, with 14 bases between the two ends. There are 14 residues in the CDR3. For the CDR3, the DNA is TGCAGTGCTAGAATCATAACAAACAGCTACGAGCAGTACTTC. Its translation is CSARIITNSYEQYF.

This clonotype was seen more than once but under ten times. A much bigger clone sits one base away, suggesting this may be a read error. The genes are TRBV20-1 and TRBJ2-7, with D perhaps matching TRBD1 (6 bases). This CDR3 is built from 17 residues. CDR1 and CDR2 from the germline V gene are DFQATT and SNEGSKA (reference sequence). The DNA for the CDR3 is TGCTGTGCTAGAGACAACCGCAGAGGGACAAATTCCTACGAGCAGTACTTC. Its translation: CCARDNRRGTNSYEQYF.

V gene TRBV5-1 combines with J gene TRBJ2-7, with a weak D call TRBD1 (6 bases). This CDR3 spans 14 amino acids. The germline V gene has CDR1 SGHRS and CDR2 YFSETQ. V was cut by 10 bases and J by 5 bases, with 22 bases left in between. The CDR3 loop is CAGSSWQGLDEQYF. In DNA form, the CDR3 reads TGCGCCGGCTCGTCTTGGCAGGGGTTGGACGAGCAGTACTTC.

This clonotype was recorded many times. The J gene is TRBJ1-6, the V gene TRBV12-3 or TRBV12-4; no clear D gene. CDR3 size: 14 residues. The V gene lost 6 bases and the J gene lost 16 bases, with 22 bases spanning the gap. The DNA of the CDR3 is TGTGCCAGCAGCGCCCTCCTCGGCCGTCCTCTACTCCACTTT. Protein sequence: CASSALLGRPLLHF.

A few counts support this clonotype. The DNA is omitted, as the CDR3 cannot be located on it reliably, and the CDR3 follows TCRdb's listing. The gene calls are TRBV15 and TRBJ2-1; TRBD1, the D gene given by the table, was not confirmed from the DNA. The CDR3 is 16 amino acids in total, end residues counted. Germline-derived CDR1 and CDR2 are LNHNV and YYDKDF (reference sequence). This chain's CDR3 is CATSRDKGSGQGEQFF.

This clonotype was counted a few times. The chain combines TRBV24-1 with TRBJ1-1; 7 bases agree with TRBD1. The CDR3 length is 13 residues. Trimming took 1 base from V and 11 from J; bases not matched to a gene: 6. CDR1 and CDR2 (germline): KGHDR, SFDVKD. The CDR3 loop reads CATSDFRGQSAFF. The CDR3 DNA sequence: TGTGCCACCAGTGATTTTAGGGGGCAGTCGGCTTTCTTT.

This clonotype turned up a few times. The CDR3 DNA is TGCAGTGCTAGAACTACAGGGGTGTGGAGCAATGAGCAGTTCTTC. Its protein product is CSARTTGVWSNEQFF. This chain links TRBV20-1 with TRBJ2-1; 7 bases match TRBD1. This CDR3 has 15 amino acids. V was clipped by 2 bases and J by 6 bases; unmatched bases: 10. Germline CDR1 and CDR2: DFQATT and SNEGSKA (reference sequence).

The chain carries TRBV12-3 or TRBV12-4 and TRBJ1-1; 7 positions agree with TRBD1. This CDR3 contains 14 residues. Unmatched junction bases numbered 7, after V lost 5 bases and J lost 4 bases. The CDR3, as DNA: TGTGCCAGCAGTCCTCGGACAGGTTCCACTGAAGCTTTCTTT. Translation: CASSPRTGSTEAFF.

This clonotype has only a few counts. The rearrangement joins TRBV2 to TRBJ2-7; the match to TRBD2 covers 13 bases. The CDR3 covers 16 residues. Per germline, CDR1 SNHLY and CDR2 FYNNEI. The V segment lost 6 bases and the J segment 0 bases; nucleotides outside the gene matches: 5. Here the CDR3 DNA reads TGTGCCAGCAGGGTCGGACTAGCGGGAGCCTCCTACGAGCAGTACTTC. Translating gives CASRVGLAGASYEQYF.

This clonotype was observed a few times. This chain connects TRBV10-3 to TRBJ2-1; 9 nucleotides align to TRBD1. This CDR3 contains 16 residues. V shed 0 bases, J shed 7 bases, and the junction held 7 bases outside the gene matches. Looked up from germline, CDR1 is ENHRY and CDR2 is SYGVKD. In nucleotides, the CDR3 is TGTGCCATCAGTGAGTCTCCGACAGGGGGTAGGAATGAGCAGTTCTTC. Protein sequence: CAISESPTGGRNEQFF.

V is TRBV7-2 and J is TRBJ2-7, with a weak D call TRBD2 (6 bases). V dropped 1 base and J dropped 3 bases, with 13 bases sitting between them. The CDR3 runs to 15 residues. The germline CDR1 and CDR2 sequences are SGHTA and FQGNSA. CDR3 amino acids: CASSLGYGGSYEQYF. The CDR3 bases are TGTGCCAGCAGCTTAGGGTACGGAGGGAGCTACGAGCAGTACTTC.

The J gene is TRBJ1-2, the V gene TRBV27, with 7 bases that match TRBD1. Germline V gene sequence: CDR1 MNHEY, CDR2 SMNVEV (reference sequence). V was clipped by 5 bases and J by 3 bases; unmatched bases: 15. The length of the CDR3 is 17 residues. CDR3 DNA: TGTGCCAGCAGTCCCCGCCGGACAGGTGGGCACGACTATGGCTACACCTTC. Its protein product is CASSPRRTGGHDYGYTF.

The chain is built from TRBV4-1 and TRBJ2-1, with D perhaps TRBD1 (6 bases). CDR1 and CDR2 from the germline V gene are MGHRA and YSYEKL. V was cut by 7 bases and J by 3 bases, with 16 bases left in between. This CDR3 has 15 amino acids. In DNA, the CDR3 is TGCGCCAGCACCCCTCTCCGGGACAACTACAATGAGCAGTTCTTC. It codes for CASTPLRDNYNEQFF.

This clonotype appeared a few times. Written as DNA, the CDR3 is TGTGCCAGCAGCCAAACCGGGACTACGAGCTCCTACAATGAGCAGTTCTTC. It yields the protein CASSQTGTTSSYNEQFF. J is TRBJ2-1 and V is TRBV4-2; 7 bases are shared with TRBD2. Germline values: CDR1 LGHNA, CDR2 YNFKEQ. The V segment lost 2 bases and the J segment 0 bases; nucleotides outside the gene matches: 7. The CDR3 is 17 residues long.

The chain has TRBV27 and TRBJ2-1; D remains ambiguous. The V gene lost 4 bases and the J gene lost 8 bases, with 15 bases spanning the gap. CDR1 is MNHEY, CDR2 SMNVEV, per germline (reference sequence). The CDR3 extends over 14 amino acids. The DNA of the CDR3 is TGTGCCAGCAGTTCGTTAAGGTCCCGGCATGAGCAGTTCTTC. Amino acids: CASSSLRSRHEQFF.

This clonotype occurred a few times. The CDR3 spells CASSQDVFGYTF. The CDR3 nucleotides read TGTGCCAGCAGCCAAGACGTTTTCGGCTACACCTTC. The chain recombines TRBV4-2 with TRBJ1-2; no firm D call. The CDR3 consists of 12 residues. Germline V gives CDR1 LGHNA, CDR2 YNFKEQ. The V and J ends lost 0 bases and 8 bases respectively, with 7 bases between them.

This clonotype has only a few counts. Here the CDR3 DNA reads TGTGCCAGCAGCTTATTAACGGGAGGGCTTATAGACGAGCAGTACTTC. It codes for CASSLLTGGLIDEQYF. The chain recombines TRBV7-9 with TRBJ2-7, with TRBD2 matching 8 bases. The CDR3 totals 16 residues. V was pared by 2 bases and J by 5 bases, with 11 bases of the junction left unmatched. CDR1 is SEHNR, CDR2 FQNEAQ, per germline (reference sequence).

This clonotype has at least ten counts. The chain has TRBV5-6 and TRBJ1-5; TRBD1 is a possible D gene (6 bases). The germline CDR1 and CDR2 sequences are SGHDT and YYEEEE. The CDR3 covers 15 residues. Trimming left V 4 bases short and J 4 bases short, with 15 bases between. CDR3 sequence: CASSLNLGGNQPQHF. CDR3 nucleotides: TGTGCCAGCAGCCTTAACCTAGGGGGTAATCAGCCCCAGCATTTT.

CDR3 in amino acids: CASRDGPNEKLFF. The CDR3 DNA follows: TGTGCCAGCAGGGACGGGCCGAATGAAAAACTGTTTTTT. This rearrangement joins TRBV6-1 to TRBJ1-4; the D is unclear. Germline CDR1 MNHNS, CDR2 SASEGT. The CDR3 is made up of 13 amino acids. V gave up 6 bases and J gave up 5 bases, with 10 bases separating them.

This clonotype was observed a handful of times. The CDR3 protein is CASSQGLAETQYF. CDR3 sequence (DNA): TGTGCCAGCAGCCAAGGCCTAGCGGAGACCCAGTACTTC. The chain is built from TRBV14 and TRBJ2-5; TRBD2 is a possible D gene (6 bases). Trimming took 1 base from V and 5 from J, leaving 8 bases between them. This CDR3 region has 13 residues. CDR1 and CDR2 from the germline V gene are SGHDN and FVKESK.